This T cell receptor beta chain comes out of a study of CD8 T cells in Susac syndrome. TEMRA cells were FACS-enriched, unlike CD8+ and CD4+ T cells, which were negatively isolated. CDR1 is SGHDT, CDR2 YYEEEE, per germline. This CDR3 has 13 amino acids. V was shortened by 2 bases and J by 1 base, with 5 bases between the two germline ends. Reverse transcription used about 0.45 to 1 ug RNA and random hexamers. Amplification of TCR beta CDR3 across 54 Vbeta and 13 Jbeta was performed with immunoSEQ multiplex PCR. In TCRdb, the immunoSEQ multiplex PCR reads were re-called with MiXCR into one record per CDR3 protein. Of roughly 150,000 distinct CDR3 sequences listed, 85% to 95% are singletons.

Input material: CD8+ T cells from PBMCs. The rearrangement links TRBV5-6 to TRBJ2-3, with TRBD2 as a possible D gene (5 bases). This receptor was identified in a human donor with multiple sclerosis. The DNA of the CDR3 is TGTGCCAGCAGCTTTAGCGGCACAGATACGCAGTATTTT. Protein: CASSFSGTDTQYF.